Below, 24 T cell receptor beta chains from the same sample are listed, as sequenced in a study of human T cells and chemical hapten exposure. TCRdb reprocessed the RACE reads via MiXCR and lists one record per CDR3 protein. Here the sample spans approximately 79,000 distinct CDR3 sequences, 7.5% to 9.5% being singletons. Time point given: pre-sensitization, week 0. Treatment described: therapeutic diphenylcyclopropenone sensitization with weekly scalp DPC. The sample consisted of whole blood, taken in connection with sensitization to the hapten diphenylcyclopropenone (DPC). These receptors were taken from a man in his forties with alopecia areata. Some clones in this sample may be carry-over from other donors' samples.

On this clonotype: The junction and the germline gene differ at one end; a read error may be behind it. The J gene is TRBJ2-2, the V gene TRBV7-7; the match to TRBD2 covers 11 bases. This CDR3 has 16 amino acids. Germline CDR1 is SSHAT and CDR2 is FNYEAQ (reference sequence). The CDR3 DNA follows: TGTGCTAGCAGCTTCCTAGCGGGAGGAGATGGCGGGGAGCTGTTTTTT. Translation gives CASSFLAGGDGGELFF.

This clonotype was counted many times. The rearrangement links TRBV12-5 to TRBJ2-3; D uncertain. V lost 0 bases and J 4 bases, leaving 11 bases between the germline ends. This CDR3 contains 15 residues. CDR1 and CDR2 from the germline V gene are LGHNT and FRNRAP. The CDR3 loop reads CASGLVGLRADTQYF. CDR3 sequence (DNA): TGTGCTAGTGGTTTGGTCGGGCTGCGCGCAGATACGCAGTATTTT.

This clonotype showed up many times. This chain joins TRBV20-1 and TRBJ1-4, with 9 bases aligning to TRBD1. Germline assignment: CDR1 DFQATT and CDR2 SNEGSKA (reference sequence). The CDR3 loop spans 13 amino acids. Trimming took 6 bases from V and 10 from J; bases not matched to a gene: 9. As DNA, the CDR3 is TGCAGTGCGTCACCGGGACAGGGCTCAAAACTGTTTTTT. Translated, it gives CSASPGQGSKLFF.

This clonotype was seen many times. This sequence joins TRBV29-1 and TRBJ1-2; a possible D gene is TRBD1 (5 bases). This CDR3 has 13 amino acids. The germline gives CDR1 SQVTM, CDR2 ANQGSEA. Trimming stripped 4 bases from V and 2 bases from J, with 11 bases between. CDR3 DNA sequence: TGCAGCGTTGCGGGGGGGATCAACTATGGCTACACCTTC. Translation: CSVAGGINYGYTF. The entire variable domain, with the rest obtained from reference TRBV29-1 and TRBJ1-2, is as follows: SAVISQKPSRDICQRGTSLTIQCQVDSQVTMMFWYRQQPGQSLTLIATANQGSEATYESGFVIDKFPISRPNLTFSTLTVSNMSPEDSSIYLCSVAGGINYGYTFGSGTRLTVV.

This clonotype has more than one count but fewer than ten. The chain recombines TRBV7-2 with TRBJ2-3, with 8 bases aligning to TRBD2. The CDR3 totals 17 residues. The V gene's germline CDR1 is SGHTA and CDR2 FQGNSA. The trim removed 1 base at V and 9 bases at J, leaving 15 bases unmatched. The CDR3 spells CASSLGEGVWRGETQYF. The DNA for the CDR3 is TGTGCCAGCAGCTTAGGAGAGGGGGTATGGCGGGGGGAGACGCAGTATTTT.

This chain uses TRBV28 with TRBJ2-3; D gene unclear. This CDR3 is built from 17 residues. The V end was cut by 4 bases, the J end by 0 bases, with 17 bases between. Germline CDR1 reads MDHEN; CDR2 reads SYDVKM. CDR3 DNA sequence: TGTGCCAGCAGTTCCACCGGAGTCGTGCGGAGCACAGATACGCAGTATTTT. Translated: CASSSTGVVRSTDTQYF.

This clonotype was detected only a few times. J is TRBJ2-5 and V is TRBV12-3 or TRBV12-4; D is undetermined. The germline V and J ends were trimmed by 5 bases and 5 bases, with 6 bases remaining between them. The CDR3 runs 11 residues. CDR3 sequence (DNA): TGTGCCAGCAGTACCAGGGAGACCCAGTACTTC. It is translated as CASSTRETQYF.

This clonotype appeared a few times. V gene TRBV7-9 combines with J gene TRBJ2-3; D gene ambiguous. This CDR3 is 15 amino acids long. V lost 5 bases, J lost 2 bases, and 14 bases lay in between. The V gene's germline CDR1 is SEHNR and CDR2 FQNEAQ (reference sequence). The CDR3 here is CASSHSREITDTQYF. The CDR3 region has the DNA TGTGCCAGCAGCCATAGCCGCGAAATCACAGATACGCAGTATTTT. The variable domain in full, completed from reference TRBV7-9 and TRBJ2-3, reads DTGVSQNPRHKITKRGQNVTFRCDPISEHNRLYWYRQTLGQGPEFLTYFQNEAQLEKSRLLSDRFSAERPKGSFSTLEIQRTEQGDSAMYLCASSHSREITDTQYFGPGTRLTVL.

V usage is TRBV6-5 and J usage is TRBJ2-5, with 8 bases identical to TRBD2. The V gene end was trimmed by 6 bases and the J gene end by 4 bases; junction bases not matched to a gene: 13. Germline V gene sequence: CDR1 MNHEY, CDR2 SVGAGI. This CDR3 has 16 residues. In nucleotides, the CDR3 is TGTGCCAGCAGCCGTACGGGAGCGGGAGAGGGAGAGACCCAGTACTTC. Encoded protein: CASSRTGAGEGETQYF.

This clonotype was observed a handful of times. This chain joins TRBV9 and TRBJ2-2; D not resolved. Germline assignment: CDR1 SGDLS and CDR2 YYNGEE. V lost 1 base and J 7 bases, leaving 5 bases between the germline ends. The CDR3 totals 12 residues. The CDR3 sequence is CASSVWRGELFF. DNA of the CDR3: TGTGCCAGCAGCGTATGGCGCGGGGAGCTGTTTTTT.

This clonotype occurred many times. The V call is TRBV7-2, the J call TRBJ1-2; D is possibly TRBD1 (6 bases). The V end was cut by 2 bases, the J end by 6 bases, with 10 bases between. The CDR3 length is 13 residues. Germline lookup yields CDR1 SGHTA and CDR2 FQGNSA. This chain's CDR3 is CASSLRGDDGYTF. The CDR3 nucleotides read TGTGCCAGCAGCTTAAGGGGGGATGATGGCTACACCTTC.

Only a few counts were recorded for this clonotype. The chain uses TRBV29-1 and TRBJ1-2, with a weak D call TRBD1 (5 bases). Trimming left V 0 bases short and J 6 bases short, with 17 bases between. CDR1 and CDR2 from the germline V gene are SQVTM and ANQGSEA. The CDR3 extends over 15 amino acids. The chain's CDR3 is CSVEDPRGARNGYTF. The CDR3 region has the DNA TGCAGCGTTGAAGATCCCCGGGGCGCGAGAAATGGCTACACCTTC.

This chain connects TRBV5-1 to TRBJ1-4, with D unresolved. Trimming shortened V by 4 bases and J by 7 bases, and 17 bases separated the two germline ends. The CDR3 is 15 residues long. Germline values: CDR1 SGHRS, CDR2 YFSETQ. The CDR3 reads CASSTGRTGGEKLFF. The DNA of the CDR3 is TGCGCCAGCAGCACCGGACGGACCGGCGGTGAAAAACTGTTTTTT. Complete variable domain (other parts from reference TRBV5-1 and TRBJ1-4): KAGVTQTPRYLIKTRGQQVTLSCSPISGHRSVSWYQQTPGQGLQFLFEYFSETQRNKGNFPGRFSGRQFSNSRSEMNVSTLELGDSALYLCASSTGRTGGEKLFFGSGTQLSVL.

V and J are TRBV4-1 and TRBJ1-2; maybe TRBD1 (6 bases). The germline gives CDR1 MGHRA, CDR2 YSYEKL. Trimming removed 1 base at V and 1 base at J, with 13 bases between. The CDR3 has 16 residues. CDR3 DNA: TGCGCCAGCAGCCAAGTCCCACAGGGCCTTAACTATGGCTACACCTTC. This codes for CASSQVPQGLNYGYTF.

This clonotype came up a few times. This chain joins TRBV4-3 and TRBJ2-3, with TRBD2 identical over 11 bases. The germline gives CDR1 LGHNA, CDR2 YSLEER. Unmatched junction bases numbered 14, after V lost 5 bases and J lost 4 bases. This CDR3 has 18 amino acids. The CDR3 reads CASSARLAGGPGADTQYF. The DNA for the CDR3 is TGCGCCAGCAGCGCTCGTTTAGCGGGAGGGCCTGGGGCAGATACGCAGTATTTT.

The table lists this clonotype with many counts. The chain links TRBV9 to TRBJ2-1, with 11 nucleotides matching TRBD2. The CDR3 covers 15 residues. After removal of 0 bases from V and 5 bases from J, the junction contained 1 base not matched to a gene. Germline V lookup: CDR1 SGDLS, CDR2 YYNGEE. Written as DNA, the CDR3 is TGTGCCAGCAGCGTAGTAGCGGGAGGGCACAATGAGCAGTTCTTC. Translating gives CASSVVAGGHNEQFF.

CDR3 region: CASSLGFSGGATEAFF. The CDR3 coding sequence is TGTGCCAGCAGCTTAGGATTTTCGGGGGGCGCCACTGAAGCTTTCTTT. This chain connects TRBV7-9 to TRBJ1-1; D perhaps matches TRBD1 (6 bases). The ends were cut back, 1 base at V and 4 bases at J, with 16 bases in the middle. The CDR3 length is 16 residues. Germline values: CDR1 SEHNR, CDR2 FQNEAQ (reference sequence).

In this sample, this clonotype turned up a few times. This chain joins TRBV12-3 or TRBV12-4 and TRBJ1-2; D call uncertain. The length of the CDR3 is 16 residues. Trimming pared 3 bases from V and 3 bases from J, leaving 17 bases between. Here the CDR3 DNA reads TGTGCCAGCAGTTTTTATTACAGCCCCAAGGACTATGGCTACACCTTC. Protein sequence: CASSFYYSPKDYGYTF.

The chain recombines TRBV28 with TRBJ2-7; 7 bases match TRBD1. The V and J ends lost 9 bases and 2 bases, in that order; junction bases with no gene match: 7. The CDR3 extends over 13 amino acids. Germline CDR1 reads MDHEN; CDR2 reads SYDVKM. This chain's CDR3 is CASMTGSPYEQYF. The CDR3 DNA is TGTGCCAGTATGACAGGGAGCCCCTACGAGCAGTACTTC. Using reference TRBV28 and TRBJ2-7 for the parts outside the CDR3, the full variable domain is DVKVTQSSRYLVKRTGEKVFLECVQDMDHENMFWYRQDPGLGLRLIYFSYDVKMKEKGDIPEGYSVSREKKERFSLILESASTNQTSMYLCASMTGSPYEQYFGPGTRLTVT.

This clonotype was observed at least ten times. The V call is TRBV29-1, the J call TRBJ2-7; no clear D gene. V was cut by 0 bases and J by 13 bases, with 19 bases left in between. Per germline, CDR1 SQVTM and CDR2 ANQGSEA. The length of the CDR3 is 13 residues. CDR3 protein: CSVEDSFGSRNYF. The CDR3 nucleotides are TGCAGCGTTGAAGATAGTTTCGGCAGCCGGAATTACTTC.

This chain links TRBV5-4 with TRBJ2-7; tentative D call: TRBD1 (5 bases). There are 14 residues in the CDR3. Looked up from germline, CDR1 is SGHNT and CDR2 is YYREEE (reference sequence). V was trimmed by 0 bases and J by 3 bases, leaving 10 bases between them. The CDR3 DNA reads TGTGCCAGCAGCTTGGGCCAGGGAAACTACGAGCAGTACGTC. Amino acid sequence: CASSLGQGNYEQYV.

The CDR3 is CASSLIDSSEAFF. Here the CDR3 DNA reads TGTGCCAGCAGTTTGATAGACAGCTCTGAAGCTTTCTTT. This chain links TRBV12-3 or TRBV12-4 with TRBJ1-1; maybe TRBD1 (5 bases). This CDR3 has 13 amino acids. The V and J ends lost 3 bases and 6 bases respectively, with 11 bases between them.

The J gene is TRBJ1-1, the V gene TRBV6-2 or TRBV6-3; a possible D gene is TRBD1 (5 bases). The V and J ends lost 2 bases and 5 bases respectively, with 6 bases between them. CDR1 MNHEY and CDR2 SVGEGT come from the germline V gene. The CDR3 runs 12 residues. CDR3 coding DNA: TGTGCCAGCAGTTACACAGGTACTGAAGCTTTCTTT. It codes for CASSYTGTEAFF.

This clonotype was observed at least ten times. The CDR3 DNA sequence: TGTGCCAGCAAAAACCTGGGAGGTTCACCCCTCCACTTT. Translated: CASKNLGGSPLHF. This chain connects TRBV28 to TRBJ1-6; no reliable D call. This CDR3 is built from 13 residues. V shed 7 bases and J shed 9 bases, with 13 bases lying between them. Germline-derived CDR1 and CDR2 are MDHEN and SYDVKM.